A selection of T cell receptor beta chains follows, all from one sample in a study of blood T cells in healthy people across ages. TCRdb ran MiXCR on the 5' RACE reads and lists one entry per CDR3 protein. The sample yields 730,000 or so distinct CDR3 sequences, roughly 41% seen once. The source material was blood. These receptors were obtained from a woman aged 55-69 years in good health. The CDR3 runs from the conserved cysteine through the conserved F or W. Fields, in order: D gene, J gene, clone size, V gene, CDR3 protein, CDR3 DNA. The D gene is left open where the match is weak. For some rows the clone size is stated as once, few or many, or as a class when expanded; others skip it.

-,TRBJ2-7,many,TRBV3-1,CASSPRTAGEQYF,TGTGCCAGCAGCCCACGGACAGCGGGGGAGCAGTACTTC
-,TRBJ1-4,-,TRBV9,CASRNRDGEKLFF,TGTGCCAGCAGAAACCGGGACGGAGAAAAACTGTTTTTT
TRBD2,TRBJ2-1,-,TRBV6-1,CASRGLANEQFF,TGTGCCAGCAGAGGACTAGCCAATGAGCAGTTCTTC
-,TRBJ1-1,-,TRBV24-1,CATSGTGSVKAFF,TGTGCCACCAGTGGGACGGGATCTGTGAAAGCTTTCTTT
-,TRBJ2-5,few,TRBV6-2/TRBV6-3,CASRGGLRETQYF,TGTGCCAGCAGAGGCGGGCTCCGGGAGACCCAGTACTTC
TRBD2,TRBJ2-1,many,TRBV29-1,CSVKAGGPLGEQFF,TGCAGCGTTAAGGCGGGAGGGCCTCTAGGTGAGCAGTTCTTC
TRBD1,TRBJ1-2,few,TRBV6-2/TRBV6-3,CASGDSSNYGYTF,TGTGCCAGCGGGGACAGTTCTAACTATGGCTACACCTTC
-,TRBJ2-1,-,TRBV6-2/TRBV6-3,CASRTQYNEQFF,TGTGCCAGCAGGACTCAGTACAATGAGCAGTTCTTC
-,TRBJ2-5,few,TRBV5-6,CASSWAFEVETQYF,TGTGCCAGCAGCTGGGCTTTTGAGGTAGAGACCCAGTACTTC
TRBD1,TRBJ1-4,-,TRBV7-9,CASSLGQGLSQLFF,TGTGCCAGCAGCTTAGGACAGGGGTTATCTCAACTGTTTTTT
-,TRBJ2-7,few,TRBV20-1,CSARVSRGTYEQYF,TGCAGTGCTAGAGTTAGCAGGGGAACCTACGAGCAGTACTTC
TRBD2,TRBJ2-1,-,TRBV29-1,CSVGLAGVVRQFF,TGCAGCGTTGGGTTAGCGGGAGTGGTAAGGCAGTTCTTC
TRBD2,TRBJ2-1,-,TRBV7-9,CASSPYLAASYNERFF,TGTGCCAGCAGCCCGTATCTAGCGGCCTCCTACAATGAGCGGTTCTTC
-,TRBJ1-1,few,TRBV18,CASSPNKDKKTEAFF,TGTGCCAGCTCACCAAATAAAGACAAGAAGACTGAAGCTTTCTTT
-,TRBJ2-5,-,TRBV7-2,CASSLNSGQETQYF,TGTGCCAGCAGCTTAAATTCGGGACAAGAGACCCAGTACTTC
TRBD1,TRBJ1-6,-,TRBV20-1,CSAQTGDNSPLHF,TGCAGTGCTCAGACAGGGGATAATTCACCCCTCCACTTT
-,TRBJ2-3,many,TRBV29-1,CSAIQGSGTDTQYF,TGCAGCGCCATTCAGGGCAGTGGCACAGATACGCAGTATTTT
TRBD1,TRBJ1-5,few,TRBV2,CASSGGQGAQPQHF,TGTGCCAGCAGTGGGGGACAGGGTGCTCAGCCCCAGCATTTT
TRBD1,TRBJ1-5,-,TRBV6-1,CASSEQGARQPQHF,TGTGCCAGCAGTGAACAGGGGGCTCGTCAGCCCCAGCATTTT
-,TRBJ2-5,-,TRBV20-1,CSARDPWASQQTQYF,TGCAGTGCTAGAGATCCATGGGCTAGCCAACAGACCCAGTACTTC
TRBD2,TRBJ2-3,-,TRBV9,CASSVGLAGGRGRTDTQYF,TGTGCCAGCAGCGTAGGACTGGCGGGGGGGCGAGGTCGGACAGATACGCAGTATTTT
-,TRBJ2-7,-,TRBV20-1,CSARVSGSSYNEQYF,TGCAGTGCTAGAGTTTCCGGGAGCTCCTACAATGAGCAGTACTTC
TRBD2,TRBJ2-1,-,TRBV12-3/TRBV12-4,CVSQVAGGWNEQFF,TGTGTCAGCCAGGTAGCGGGGGGCTGGAATGAGCAGTTCTTC
TRBD2,TRBJ2-5,-,TRBV6-6,CASSTRLAGRETQYF,TGTGCCAGCAGTACCAGACTAGCGGGCCGAGAGACCCAGTACTTC
TRBD2,TRBJ2-1,-,TRBV5-1,CASSPTSGGMVEQFF,TGCGCCAGCAGCCCTACTAGCGGGGGGATGGTTGAGCAGTTCTTC